This section outlines one T cell receptor beta chain sequence together with its context. The antigen is unknown. The source of the sample is a study of cytomegalovirus exposure and HLA in healthy donors. Germline CDR1 is SGHRS and CDR2 is YFSETQ. V lost 5 bases and J lost 2, with 13 bases in between. The CDR3 covers 15 residues. Study results and limitations: What TCR beta sequences reportedly achieved was accurate prediction of HLA-A and HLA-B alleles in most subjects. Available immune exposure information covered CMV serostatus only.

It was with 60 Vbeta and 13 Jbeta primers that the PCR ran. Libraries were prepared by immunoSEQ multiplex PCR; TCRdb keeps only in-frame clonotypes and omits some of them. The sample lists 20,000 to 25,000 clones; roughly 79% were seen once. The sample comprised PBMCs. The rearrangement joins TRBV5-1 to TRBJ2-2, with D perhaps TRBD2 (6 bases). The source of this sequence is a male donor in good health and CMV-seronegative. CDR3 DNA: TGCGCCAGCAGTATCCGGGGAGGAAACACCGGGGAGCTGTTTTTT. Protein product: CASSIRGGNTGELFF.